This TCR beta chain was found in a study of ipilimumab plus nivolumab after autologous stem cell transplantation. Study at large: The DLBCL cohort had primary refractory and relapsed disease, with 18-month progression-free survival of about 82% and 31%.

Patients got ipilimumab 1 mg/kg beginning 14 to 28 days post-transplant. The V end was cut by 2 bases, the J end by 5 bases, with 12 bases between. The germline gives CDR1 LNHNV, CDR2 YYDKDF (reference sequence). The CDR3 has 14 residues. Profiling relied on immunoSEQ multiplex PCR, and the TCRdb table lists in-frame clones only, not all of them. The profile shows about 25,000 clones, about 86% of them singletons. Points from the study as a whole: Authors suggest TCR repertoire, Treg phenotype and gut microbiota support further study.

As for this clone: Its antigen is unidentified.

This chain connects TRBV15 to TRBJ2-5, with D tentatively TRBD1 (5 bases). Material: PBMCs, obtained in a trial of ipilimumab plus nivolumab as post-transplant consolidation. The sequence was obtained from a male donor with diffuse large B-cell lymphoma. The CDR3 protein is CATSRILDSETQYF. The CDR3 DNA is TGTGCCACCAGCAGAATCCTTGACAGCGAGACCCAGTACTTC.